This TCR beta chain was captured by sequencing in a study of blood T cells in healthy people across ages. With a J-beta primer mix and a sample-barcoded 5' primer, a second PCR ran about 6 to 11 cycles. MiXCR was run by TCRdb on the 5' RACE reads, yielding one entry per CDR3 protein. This repertoire shows nearly 1 million distinct CDR3 sequences, roughly 51% found once; its top ten account for roughly a fifth. Germline CDR1 reads MDHEN; CDR2 reads SYDVKM. The CDR3 is 13 residues long. The V and J ends lost 5 bases and 4 bases respectively, with 11 bases between them. The specimen sequenced was blood. This receptor was obtained from a woman aged 60-75 years in good health. The chain carries TRBV28 and TRBJ2-5; either TRBD1 or TRBD2 may fit D (5 bases each). The CDR3 loop reads CASSAGGTETQYF. The CDR3 region has the DNA TGTGCCAGCAGTGCTGGGGGTACAGAGACCCAGTACTTC.